This TCR beta chain was obtained from a study of T cell clonotyping in hematopoietic cell transplantation (dated by TCRdb to about 2021). Regarding the complete study: Recipient samples taken before transplant were obtained following cytoreduction. The study collected 130 to 150 blood samples from some 33 consecutive transplant recipients and their related donors. Patients were recruited between September 2015 and 2017 and followed until late 2020 or death. What the work shows at the level of the full study, not this receptor alone: After transplant, TCR diversity in recipients dropped, and pathologically expanded clonotypes climbed progressively between day 30 and day 180. The sample size was limited and the cells went unsorted, which meant the CD4 and CD8 repertoire contributions could not be told apart. Donor and pretransplant recipient Inverse Simpson Index values predicted broader posttransplant TCR repertoire diversity. Overlap with donor repertoires was found for only a small fraction of recipient repertoires, with over 95% found to appear de novo at the given depth.

The junction shows trimming of 0 bases on V and 3 bases on J, plus 18 bases between the germline ends. As encoded in the germline V gene (reference sequence), CDR1 is SEHNR while CDR2 is FQNEAQ. The CDR3 starts with the cysteine, ends with the phenylalanine, and has 17 residues. Here the CDR3 DNA is all that survives: 51 bases in frame from base 1. The time point label, read with the paper, signifies: recipient sample about 28 days before transplant, after cytoreduction. Blood samples were obtained from recipients approximately 28 days before transplant and at days 30, 100 and 180 after transplant. Using Nuclei Lysis Solution, genomic DNA was extracted from unfractionated peripheral blood mononuclear cells that were either fresh or cryopreserved. With the immunoSEQ assay, which is a bias-controlled multiplex PCR relying on V- and J-specific primers, TCR beta CDR3 regions were amplified from genomic DNA. In a second PCR step, the CDR3 amplicons were tagged with a proprietary barcode plus Illumina adapter sequences. An Illumina MiSeq instrument was used for sequencing of the CDR3 libraries. From the authors' description of their analysis: immunoSEQ Analyzer 3.0 was used for export and quality control, with R Bioconductor and Immunarch used for downstream analyses. Repertoire metrics were calculated using only productive rearrangements within the normalized downsampled data set. Pathologically expanded clonotypes were defined as those larger than 5 templates in the normalized cohort. Repertoire diversity was measured with the Inverse Simpson Index. The non-normalized data set was used for CMV-specificity analyses so that all clonotypes could be captured. The table was pulled from immuneACCESS by TCRdb, which kept in-frame rearrangements only. Such tables lose some clones; where checked, under half of the loss comes from unresolved V genes, and the rest has no known cause. The V and J calls and clone size are taken from that table; D and trimming were inferred from the DNA. The sample records tens of thousands of clones, around 85% of which are singletons. The ten biggest clones cover roughly 3.1% of the sample.

As concerns this clone: The antigen this receptor binds is unknown. It has no much larger one-base neighbor in the sample; base qualities were not kept.

This clonotype was obtained from a man aged 55 to 70 with acute myeloid leukemia. Some clones in this sample may be carry-over from other donors' samples. The material sequenced was peripheral blood mononuclear cells, taken before stem cell transplant. The chain joins TRBV7-9 to TRBJ2-7; matching of 5 bases hints at TRBD2 as the D gene. The DNA sequence is given as TGTGCCAGCAGCTTAGCCCGCAGCGGCACCCTTGGCTACGAGCAGTACTTC. Its translation is CASSLARSGTLGYEQYF.